Listed below are T cell receptor beta chains from one sample, sequenced in a study of T cell responses to AZD1222 COVID-19 vaccine. This table comes from immunoSEQ multiplex PCR, and its TCRdb copy is limited to in-frame clones, with some not included. In the table there are some 200,000 clones, about 89% of which are singletons. This material consisted of peripheral blood, taken 28 days after the second AZD1222 dose. Every receptor here comes from an adult who received the AZD1222 COVID-19 vaccine. Each CDR3 is given with its conserved first and last residue. A D gene is named only where the DNA matches it firmly. The size entry is marked missing in some rows and otherwise reads once, few, many or a size class.

cdr3_nt	cdr3_aa	j_call	d_call	clone_size	v_call
TGTGCCTGGACGGATGGGACTCAGAGTTCACCCCTCCACTTT	CAWTDGTQSSPLHF	TRBJ1-6	.	.	TRBV30
TGTGCCAGCAGTTTCTGGACTGGCTACACCTTC	CASSFWTGYTF	TRBJ1-2	.	.	TRBV28
TGTGCCAGCAGCCAACAAACGGGACTCATGCATTTT	CASSQQTGLMHF	TRBJ1-5	.	.	TRBV3-1/TRBV3-2
TGCGCCAGCAGTGAGTCGAAGACTAGTAAAACCTACAATGAGCAGTTCTTC	CASSESKTSKTYNEQFF	TRBJ2-1	.	.	TRBV10-1
TGTGCCAGCAGTGCCAACACCATATATTTT	CASSANTIYF	TRBJ1-3	.	.	TRBV28
TGTGCCAGCAGCCGACTAGCGGGAGTGTCAGATACGCAGTATTTT	CASSRLAGVSDTQYF	TRBJ2-3	TRBD2	once	TRBV9
TGTGCCAGCAGTTTATCGGCCAGGGGGAACACCGGGGAGCTGTTTTTT	CASSLSARGNTGELFF	TRBJ2-2	.	.	TRBV28
TGTGCCAGCTCGCCCCTGCGAGGGGGGAACTCTGGGGCCAACGTCCTGACTTTC	CASSPLRGGNSGANVLTF	TRBJ2-6	.	.	TRBV18
TGTGCCACCAGTGTCGAGGGACTAGGAAAGGAGACTACGCAGTATTTT	CATSVEGLGKETTQYF	TRBJ2-3	TRBD2	.	TRBV24-1
TGTGCCAGTAGTATAATTGCAGGGACTAGCGGGAAGGCCTACGAGCAGTACTTC	CASSIIAGTSGKAYEQYF	TRBJ2-7	TRBD2	.	TRBV19
TGCGCCAGCAGCTTGGCCTACGAGCAGTACTTC	CASSLAYEQYF	TRBJ2-7	.	.	TRBV5-1
TGTGCCAGCAGCTTGGGGCAGCTACAGGACTATGGCTACACCTTC	CASSLGQLQDYGYTF	TRBJ1-2	.	.	TRBV5-6
TGCAGTGCTAGGGGCGGGAAGGGCTACACCTTC	CSARGGKGYTF	TRBJ1-2	.	.	TRBV20-1
TGCGCCAGCAGCCAACCCGGGACAGGGATCTACAATGAGCAGTTCTTC	CASSQPGTGIYNEQFF	TRBJ2-1	TRBD1	.	TRBV4-3
TGCGCCAGCAGCCAAGATCGGGGGGGACATGTTGGGTCTATCTATTTT	CASSQDRGGHVGSIYF	TRBJ1-5	.	.	TRBV4-3
TGTGCCAGTAGCCAGGGTTATACTGAAGCTTTCTTT	CASSQGYTEAFF	TRBJ1-1	.	.	TRBV19
TGTGCCACCAGCAGAGTTGGTTTCATAAACACCGGGGAGCTGTTTTTT	CATSRVGFINTGELFF	TRBJ2-2	.	.	TRBV15
TGTGCCAGTAGTATACGGGAGATCTCCTACGAGCAGTACTTC	CASSIREISYEQYF	TRBJ2-7	.	.	TRBV19
TGTGCCAGCAGCTATAACAGGGGTGAAAAACTGTTTTTT	CASSYNRGEKLFF	TRBJ1-4	TRBD1	.	TRBV7-2
TGTGCCAGTAGGAAACAGGGGGCCCTGAGCTCTGGGGCCAACGTCCTGACTTTC	CASRKQGALSSGANVLTF	TRBJ2-6	TRBD1	.	TRBV19
TGTGCCATCAGTGAAGCCCCGGCGGGGAGCTCCTACAATGAGCAGTTCTTC	CAISEAPAGSSYNEQFF	TRBJ2-1	.	once	TRBV10-3
TGTGCCAGCATACCACCCTCTGACCGGACGGGGGAGCCCCAGCATTTT	CASIPPSDRTGEPQHF	TRBJ1-5	.	.	TRBV11-2
TGCGCCAGCAGCTTACTTGACGAGCAGTACTTC	CASSLLDEQYF	TRBJ2-7	.	.	TRBV5-1
TGTGCCAGCAGCCCCTGGACTAGCGGGGGGGGCGATACGCAGTATTTT	CASSPWTSGGGDTQYF	TRBJ2-3	TRBD2	.	TRBV7-3
TGTGCCTGGAAGTTGTTTTTTGAGCAGTTCTTC	CAWKLFFEQFF	TRBJ2-1	.	.	TRBV30
TGTGCCAGTAGTAAGGGACGGGCTAACCTCTACGAGCAGTACTTC	CASSKGRANLYEQYF	TRBJ2-7	.	once	TRBV19
TGTGCCAGCAGTGAATACAGGCTAGCGCCCTACAATGAGCAGTTCTTC	CASSEYRLAPYNEQFF	TRBJ2-1	.	.	TRBV2
TGCGCCAGCAGCCTCGGACAGAGCTCCTATAATTCACCCCTCCACTTT	CASSLGQSSYNSPLHF	TRBJ1-6	.	.	TRBV4-1
TGTGCCAGCAGCTTGGAGGGACAAAGAAACTATGGCTACACCTTC	CASSLEGQRNYGYTF	TRBJ1-2	.	.	TRBV11-1
TGTGCCAGCAGCTCAGGACTAGCGGGAGTAAAAGGGCCCTACGAGCAGTACTTC	CASSSGLAGVKGPYEQYF	TRBJ2-7	TRBD2	once	TRBV5-6
TGTGCCAGCAGCTTAAGCCCCCAGGGGGTAGTCGCTGAAGCTTTCTTT	CASSLSPQGVVAEAFF	TRBJ1-1	TRBD1	.	TRBV7-3
TGTGCCAGCAGCCAAGCGGTGCAGTTCTACGAGCAGTACTTC	CASSQAVQFYEQYF	TRBJ2-7	.	.	TRBV3-1/TRBV3-2
TGTGCCAGCAACCAGGGAAATCAGCCCCAGCATTTT	CASNQGNQPQHF	TRBJ1-5	.	.	TRBV2
TGTGCCAGTAGTATAGGTAGGAGGACGCCTGCACCCTACGAGCAGTACTTC	CASSIGRRTPAPYEQYF	TRBJ2-7	.	.	TRBV19
TGTGCCAGCAGTTCCCCCGTCCTCCCAGATACGCAGTATTTT	CASSSPVLPDTQYF	TRBJ2-3	.	.	TRBV6-2/TRBV6-3
TGCGCCAGCAGCCAAGCCCCGGGGCGGATCAACACCGGGGAGCTGTTTTTT	CASSQAPGRINTGELFF	TRBJ2-2	.	.	TRBV4-1
TGTGCCAGTAGTAGAGACAGGGGAAATCAGCCCCAGCATTTT	CASSRDRGNQPQHF	TRBJ1-5	TRBD1	.	TRBV19
TGTGCCAGCAGCTCCTGGACAGGGGAGGAAGCTTTCTTT	CASSSWTGEEAFF	TRBJ1-1	TRBD1	.	TRBV7-6